This TCR beta chain emerged from a study of CD8+ T cells in alopecia areata. The wider study: Tofacitinib dosing lasted 6 to 18 months, which was then followed by 6 months off drug. General study results and limits: Lesional scalp exceeded normal scalp in clonality, especially in alopecia totalis/universalis. Sequencing of scalp tissue also captures the resident alphabeta T cells of normal skin.

RNA was extracted and reverse transcribed into cDNA as the sequencing template. Libraries were prepared by immunoSEQ multiplex PCR; TCRdb keeps only in-frame clonotypes and omits some of them. The sample has some 180,000 clones; around 63% are singletons. In its sample, this clone was seen a few times. Its matching antigen is unknown. V was cut by 2 bases and J by 0 bases, with 6 bases left in between. The CDR3 has 14 amino acids. The germline gives CDR1 SGHVS, CDR2 FQNEAQ. The J gene is TRBJ2-3, the V gene TRBV7-8; D is unresolved. The receptor was derived from a human donor with alopecia areata. The input for sequencing was CD4+ T cells sorted from blood, taken at week 0. In DNA form, the CDR3 reads TGTGCCAGCAGCTTATACGGTAGCACAGATACGCAGTATTTT. Protein product: CASSLYGSTDTQYF.